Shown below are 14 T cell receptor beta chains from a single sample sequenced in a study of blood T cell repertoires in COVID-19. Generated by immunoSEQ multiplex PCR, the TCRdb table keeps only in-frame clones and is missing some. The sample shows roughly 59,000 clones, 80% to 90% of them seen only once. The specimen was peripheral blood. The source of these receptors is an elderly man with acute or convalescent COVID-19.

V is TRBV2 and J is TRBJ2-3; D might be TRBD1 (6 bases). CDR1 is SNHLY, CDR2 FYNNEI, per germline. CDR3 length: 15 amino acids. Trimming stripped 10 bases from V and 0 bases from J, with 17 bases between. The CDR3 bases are TGTGCCACCACACGAGGGGGAACTAGCACAGATACGCAGTATTTT. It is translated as CATTRGGTSTDTQYF.

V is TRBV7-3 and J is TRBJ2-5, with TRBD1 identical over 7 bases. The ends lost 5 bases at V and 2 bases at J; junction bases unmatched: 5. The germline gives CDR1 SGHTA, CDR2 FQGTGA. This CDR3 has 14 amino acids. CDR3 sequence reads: CASSLQGSQETQYF. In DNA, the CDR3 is TGTGCCAGCAGCCTACAGGGGTCGCAAGAGACCCAGTACTTC.

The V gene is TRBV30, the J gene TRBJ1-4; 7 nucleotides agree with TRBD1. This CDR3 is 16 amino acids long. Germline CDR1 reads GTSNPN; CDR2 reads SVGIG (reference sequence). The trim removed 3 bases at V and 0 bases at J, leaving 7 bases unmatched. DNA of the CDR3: TGTGCCTGGAGCCGGGGACAGCTAACAACTAATGAAAAACTGTTTTTT. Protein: CAWSRGQLTTNEKLFF. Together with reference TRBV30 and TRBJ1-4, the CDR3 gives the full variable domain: SQTIHQWPATLVQPVGSPLSLECTVEGTSNPNLYWYRQAAGRGLQLLFYSVGIGQISSEVPQNLSASRPQDRQFILSSKKLLLSDSGFYLCAWSRGQLTTNEKLFFGSGTQLSVL.

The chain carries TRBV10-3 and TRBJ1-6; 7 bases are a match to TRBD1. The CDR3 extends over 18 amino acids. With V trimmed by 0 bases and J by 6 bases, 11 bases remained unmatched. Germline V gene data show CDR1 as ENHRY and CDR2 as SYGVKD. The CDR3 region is CAISESPRQGGGNSPLHF. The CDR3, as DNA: TGTGCCATCAGTGAGTCGCCCCGACAGGGTGGGGGTAATTCACCCCTCCACTTT.

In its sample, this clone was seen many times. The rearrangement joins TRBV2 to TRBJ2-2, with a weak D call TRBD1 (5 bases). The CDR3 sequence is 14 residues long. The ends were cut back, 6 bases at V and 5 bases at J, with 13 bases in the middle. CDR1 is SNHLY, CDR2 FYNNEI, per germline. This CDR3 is CASRGPWRTGELFF. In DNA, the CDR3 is TGTGCCAGCAGGGGGCCCTGGCGAACCGGGGAGCTGTTTTTT.

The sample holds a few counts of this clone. The CDR3 reads CASSLRLGEGSPLHF. The CDR3 bases are TGTGCCAGCAGCCTACGCTTAGGGGAAGGATCACCCCTCCACTTT. The J gene is TRBJ1-6, the V gene TRBV7-3, with D perhaps TRBD1 (5 bases). Germline V gene sequence: CDR1 SGHTA, CDR2 FQGTGA. V lost 5 bases, J lost 10 bases, and 18 bases lay in between. This CDR3 contains 15 residues.

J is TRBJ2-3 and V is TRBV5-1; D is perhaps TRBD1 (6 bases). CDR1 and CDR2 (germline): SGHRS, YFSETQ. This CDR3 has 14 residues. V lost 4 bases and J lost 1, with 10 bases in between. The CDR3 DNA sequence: TGCGCCAGCAGCCTACGACAGGGCACAGATACGCAGTATTTT. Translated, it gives CASSLRQGTDTQYF.

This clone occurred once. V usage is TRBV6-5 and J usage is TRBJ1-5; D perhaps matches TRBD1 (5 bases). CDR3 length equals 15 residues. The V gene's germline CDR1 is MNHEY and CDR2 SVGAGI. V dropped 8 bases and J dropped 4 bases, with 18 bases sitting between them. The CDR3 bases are TGTGCCAGCGCGGGGGAGGGAGTAGGGAATCAGCCCCAGCATTTT. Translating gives CASAGEGVGNQPQHF.

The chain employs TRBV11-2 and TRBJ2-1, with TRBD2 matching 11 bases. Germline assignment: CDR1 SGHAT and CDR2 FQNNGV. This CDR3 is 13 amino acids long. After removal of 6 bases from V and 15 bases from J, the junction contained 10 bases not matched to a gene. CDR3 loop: CASSPTSGVVLFF. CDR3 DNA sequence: TGTGCCAGCAGTCCGACTAGCGGGGTCGTTTTGTTCTTC.

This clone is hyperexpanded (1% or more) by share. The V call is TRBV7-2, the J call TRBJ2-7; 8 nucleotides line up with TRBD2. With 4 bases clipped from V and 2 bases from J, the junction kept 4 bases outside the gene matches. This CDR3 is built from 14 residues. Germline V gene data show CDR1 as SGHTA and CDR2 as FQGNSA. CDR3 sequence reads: CASSSVAGTYEQYF. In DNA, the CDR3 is TGTGCCAGCAGCTCAGTAGCGGGAACCTACGAGCAGTACTTC.

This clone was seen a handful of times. The CDR3 sequence is CASSPQIQGAASYEQYF. Written as DNA, the CDR3 is TGTGCCAGCAGCCCTCAAATCCAGGGGGCGGCTTCCTACGAGCAGTACTTC. The chain recombines TRBV9 with TRBJ2-7; 8 bases are shared with TRBD1. The CDR3 is 17 residues long. Germline CDR1 SGDLS, CDR2 YYNGEE. Losses at the gene ends were 4 bases for V and 1 base for J; bases not matched to a gene: 13.

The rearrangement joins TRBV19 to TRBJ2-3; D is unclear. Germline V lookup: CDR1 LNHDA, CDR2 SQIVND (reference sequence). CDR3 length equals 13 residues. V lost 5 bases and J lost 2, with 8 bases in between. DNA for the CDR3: TGTGCCAGTAGTGGCACCAACACAGATACGCAGTATTTT. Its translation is CASSGTNTDTQYF.

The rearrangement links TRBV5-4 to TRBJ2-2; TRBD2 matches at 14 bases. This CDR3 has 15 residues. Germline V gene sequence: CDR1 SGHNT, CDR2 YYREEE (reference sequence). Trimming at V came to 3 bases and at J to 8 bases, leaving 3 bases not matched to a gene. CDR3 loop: CASSWGLAGAGELFF. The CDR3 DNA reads TGTGCCAGCAGCTGGGGACTAGCGGGAGCTGGGGAGCTGTTTTTT.

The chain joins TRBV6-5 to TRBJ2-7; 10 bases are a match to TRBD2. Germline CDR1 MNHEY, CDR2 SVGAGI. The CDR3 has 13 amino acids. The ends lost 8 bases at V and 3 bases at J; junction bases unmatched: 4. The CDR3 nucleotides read TGTGCCAGCGAGCGGGAGGGCCTCTACGAGCAGTACTTC. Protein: CASEREGLYEQYF.